This T cell receptor beta chain emerged from a study of read filtering for tumor transcriptome and immune sequencing. Study-wide points: IR-seq and RNA-seq agreed better without single-read clonotypes.

As concerns this clonotype: Its cognate antigen is unknown.

The CDR3 sequence is 14 residues long. The germline V gene has CDR1 SGDLS and CDR2 YYNGEE. Trimming cost V 3 bases and J 4 bases, with 10 bases left between them. Every patient had bone marrow sampled while the disease was active. From 300 to 450 ng of RNA, a library with molecular barcoded alpha/delta and beta/gamma adaptors was made. TCRdb re-called the reads with MiXCR, one entry per CDR3 protein. The table lists tens of thousands of distinct CDR3 sequences, 15% to 25% of them singletons, with around 15% in the top ten. This clonotype originated in a donor at least 40 years old with multiple myeloma. Input material: a population of CD138-negative cells sorted from bone marrow. The chain employs TRBV9 and TRBJ2-2; D not resolved. The CDR3 DNA follows: TGTGCCAGCAGCGGGATAGAGGTCACCGGGGAGCTGTTTTTT. Its protein is CASSGIEVTGELFF.